These 17 T cell receptor beta chains originate from one sample sequenced in a study of cytomegalovirus exposure and HLA in healthy donors. The PCR made use of 60 Vbeta and 13 Jbeta primers. Repertoires were generated with immunoSEQ multiplex PCR, while TCRdb's copy carries only in-frame clones and drops some. Of about 150,000 clones in the sample, 60% to 85% are singletons; the top ten hold 13%. Input material: PBMCs. Source of these receptors: a man aged 35-49 years in good health and CMV-seropositive.

This clone turned up a few times. The J gene is TRBJ2-1, the V gene TRBV11-2, with 12 bases matching TRBD2. The germline V gene has CDR1 SGHAT and CDR2 FQNNGV. V lost 5 bases to trimming and J lost 6 bases; unmatched junction nucleotides: 8. CDR3 size: 16 residues. CDR3 sequence (DNA): TGTGCCAGCAGCCCACCCGGACTAGCGGGGATCAATGAGCAGTTCTTC. This encodes CASSPPGLAGINEQFF. The variable domain in full, with the rest retrieved from reference TRBV11-2 and TRBJ2-1, is EAGVAQSPRYKIIEKRQSVAFWCNPISGHATLYWYQQILGQGPKLLIQFQNNGVVDDSQLPKDRFSAERLKGVDSTLKIQPAKLEDSAVYLCASSPPGLAGINEQFFGPGTRLTVL.

The rearrangement links TRBV5-1 to TRBJ1-1; 10 bases agree with TRBD1. V lost 4 bases to trimming and J lost 1 base; unmatched junction nucleotides: 4. The CDR3 is 15 residues long. Germline CDR1 is SGHRS and CDR2 is YFSETQ. CDR3 loop: CASSDGTGENTEAFF. The CDR3 bases are TGCGCCAGCAGCGATGGGACAGGGGAGAACACTGAAGCTTTCTTT.

J is TRBJ1-2 and V is TRBV15, with 8 bases lining up with TRBD1. Germline-derived CDR1 and CDR2 are LNHNV and YYDKDF (reference sequence). This CDR3 is 14 amino acids long. V lost 4 bases and J lost 7; bases outside the gene matches: 8. The CDR3 here is CATSKMDRDVGYTF. The CDR3 bases are TGTGCCACCAGCAAGATGGACAGGGACGTTGGCTACACCTTC.

This clone was seen a single time. V usage is TRBV19 and J usage is TRBJ1-2; TRBD1 might be the D (5 bases). Trimming cost V 5 bases and J 5 bases, with 18 bases left between them. Germline V CDR1 and CDR2: LNHDA, SQIVND (reference sequence). There are 15 residues in the CDR3. CDR3 nucleotides: TGTGCCAGTAGTTCCCACTCGCAGGGAGGGTATGGCTACACCTTC. This codes for CASSSHSQGGYGYTF.

This rearrangement joins TRBV7-3 to TRBJ2-3; 8 bases align to TRBD2. Germline V gene lookup returns CDR1 SGHTA and CDR2 FQGTGA. This CDR3 spans 15 amino acids. Trimming took 1 base from V and 5 from J; bases not matched to a gene: 5. CDR3 amino acids: CASSLIRGRRDTQYF. The CDR3 DNA sequence: TGTGCCAGCAGCTTAATCCGCGGGAGGAGAGATACGCAGTATTTT.

This CDR3 is CASTRELAGKNEQYF. The CDR3 DNA reads TGTGCCAGCACCAGGGAACTAGCGGGAAAGAACGAGCAGTACTTC. The J gene is TRBJ2-7, the V gene TRBV6-1; the match to TRBD2 covers 10 bases. Germline CDR1 MNHNS, CDR2 SASEGT. The CDR3 has 15 amino acids. J gave up 5 bases and V 7 bases, and 11 bases lay outside the gene matches.

V is TRBV7-2 and J is TRBJ1-2; possibly TRBD1 for D (5 bases). CDR3 length: 16 residues. V was trimmed by 2 bases and J by 6 bases, leaving 19 bases between them. Germline lookup yields CDR1 SGHTA and CDR2 FQGNSA. In DNA, the CDR3 is TGTGCCAGCAGCTTAACCCTTATGGCAGGGCCGGATGGCTACACCTTC. Amino acids: CASSLTLMAGPDGYTF. The full variable domain, rest sourced from reference TRBV7-2 and TRBJ1-2, is GAGVSQSPSNKVTEKGKDVELRCDPISGHTALYWYRQSLGQGLEFLIYFQGNSAPDKSGLPSDRFSAERTGGSVSTLTIQRTQQEDSAVYLCASSLTLMAGPDGYTFGSGTRLTVV.

Here the CDR3 reads CASSLGRRYNSPLHF. The CDR3 DNA follows: TGCGCCAGCAGCTTGGGACGGCGGTATAATTCACCCCTCCACTTT. The chain employs TRBV5-1 and TRBJ1-6; D remains unclear. V lost 0 bases, J lost 4 bases, and 8 bases lay in between. CDR1 is SGHRS and CDR2 is YFSETQ in the germline V gene. This CDR3 is 15 amino acids long.

This clone was seen a few times. The V gene is TRBV25-1, the J gene TRBJ1-1; the D is unclear. The CDR3 is made up of 15 amino acids. V lost 7 bases and J 4 bases, leaving 19 bases between the germline ends. Germline V CDR1 and CDR2: MGHDK, SYGVNS. The CDR3 coding sequence is TGTGCCAGCACCCCCCCTGGGAGGGCAGTCACTGAAGCTTTCTTT. This encodes CASTPPGRAVTEAFF.

This sequence joins TRBV5-6 and TRBJ1-1; a weak D match, TRBD1 (5 bases). There are 14 residues in the CDR3. Germline CDR1 SGHDT, CDR2 YYEEEE. V lost 4 bases and J lost 0, with 10 bases in between. CDR3 sequence (DNA): TGTGCCAGCAGCAAACAGGCAATGAACACTGAAGCTTTCTTT. It specifies CASSKQAMNTEAFF.

The chain has TRBV19 and TRBJ1-5, with D possibly matching TRBD1 (5 bases). The germline V gene encodes CDR1 LNHDA and CDR2 SQIVND (reference sequence). This CDR3 spans 16 amino acids. Trimming stripped 0 bases from V and 0 bases from J, with 9 bases between. The DNA for the CDR3 is TGTGCCAGTAGTATAGATCCAGGGCATAGCAATCAGCCCCAGCATTTT. Its protein product is CASSIDPGHSNQPQHF.

This rearrangement joins TRBV5-6 to TRBJ1-1; D is possibly TRBD1 (5 bases). V shed 2 bases and J shed 1 base, with 6 bases lying between them. Germline CDR1 is SGHDT and CDR2 is YYEEEE. CDR3 length: 13 residues. CDR3 residues: CASSFGGNTEAFF. In DNA form, the CDR3 reads TGTGCCAGCAGCTTCGGGGGGAACACTGAAGCTTTCTTT.

The chain uses TRBV5-4 and TRBJ2-7; 8 nucleotides line up with TRBD2. Germline-derived CDR1 and CDR2 are SGHNT and YYREEE (reference sequence). V trimming: 1 base; J trimming: 2 bases; junction bases outside the gene matches: 2. The CDR3 is made up of 14 amino acids. The CDR3 DNA reads as TGTGCCAGCAGCTTGACTAGCGGAACCTACGAGCAGTACTTC. It yields the protein CASSLTSGTYEQYF.

This clone came up once. The V call is TRBV7-2, the J call TRBJ2-7; 7 bases map to TRBD2. Trimming cost V 5 bases and J 2 bases; bases outside gene matches: 6. The CDR3 is made up of 14 amino acids. Germline CDR1 SGHTA, CDR2 FQGNSA. DNA for the CDR3: TGTGCCAGCAGCAGGAGGGAGGGCCCCTACGAGCAGTACTTC. Amino acids: CASSRREGPYEQYF.

On this clone itself: Different DNA sequences within this sample yield the same CDR3. V is TRBV7-2 and J is TRBJ2-1; D unresolved. Trimming pared 1 base from V and 5 bases from J, leaving 6 bases between. The CDR3 is 13 residues long. CDR1 is SGHTA, CDR2 FQGNSA, per germline. The CDR3: CASSLGQNNEQFF. DNA of the CDR3: TGTGCCAGCAGCTTAGGGCAGAACAATGAGCAGTTCTTC.

The rearrangement uses TRBV7-2 and TRBJ2-7; 8 positions match TRBD2. Germline V CDR1 and CDR2: SGHTA, FQGNSA. V shed 4 bases, J shed 3 bases, and the junction held 11 bases outside the gene matches. This CDR3 spans 16 amino acids. The CDR3 is CASSSPRAGGLYEQYF. In DNA, the CDR3 is TGTGCCAGCAGCTCCCCCCGGGCGGGAGGCCTCTACGAGCAGTACTTC.

The chain recombines TRBV6-4 with TRBJ2-1; 11 nucleotides agree with TRBD2. This CDR3 has 16 residues. Looked up from germline, CDR1 is MRHNA and CDR2 is SNTAGT. V shed 0 bases, J shed 6 bases, and the junction held 4 bases outside the gene matches. Written as DNA, the CDR3 is TGTGCCAGCAGTGACTCGAAGCTAGCGGGAGGCAATGAGCAGTTCTTC. This encodes CASSDSKLAGGNEQFF.